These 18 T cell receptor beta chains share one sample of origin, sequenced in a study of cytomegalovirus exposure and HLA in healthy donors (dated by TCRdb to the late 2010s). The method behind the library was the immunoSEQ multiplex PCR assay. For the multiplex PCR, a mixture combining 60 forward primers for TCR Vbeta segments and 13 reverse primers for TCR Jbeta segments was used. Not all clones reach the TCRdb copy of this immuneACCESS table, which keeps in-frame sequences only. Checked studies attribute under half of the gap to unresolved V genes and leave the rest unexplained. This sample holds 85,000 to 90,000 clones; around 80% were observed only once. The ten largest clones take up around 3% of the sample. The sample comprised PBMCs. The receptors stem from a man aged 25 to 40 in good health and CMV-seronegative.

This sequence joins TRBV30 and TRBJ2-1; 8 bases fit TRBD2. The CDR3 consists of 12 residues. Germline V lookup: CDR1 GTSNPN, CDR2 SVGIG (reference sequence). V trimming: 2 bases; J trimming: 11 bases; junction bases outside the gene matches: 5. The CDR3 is CAWSPGLVKQFF. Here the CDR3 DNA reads TGTGCCTGGAGTCCGGGACTAGTTAAGCAGTTCTTC.

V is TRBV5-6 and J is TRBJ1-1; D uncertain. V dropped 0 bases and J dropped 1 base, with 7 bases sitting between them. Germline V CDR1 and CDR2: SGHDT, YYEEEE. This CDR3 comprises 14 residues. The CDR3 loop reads CASSLVQSNTEAFF. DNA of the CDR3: TGTGCCAGCAGCTTGGTCCAATCGAACACTGAAGCTTTCTTT.

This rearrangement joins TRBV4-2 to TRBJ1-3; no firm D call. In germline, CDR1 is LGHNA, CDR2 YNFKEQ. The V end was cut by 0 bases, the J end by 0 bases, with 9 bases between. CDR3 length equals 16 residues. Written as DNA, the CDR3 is TGTGCCAGCAGCCAAGATGGTTCCTACTCTGGAAACACCATATATTTT. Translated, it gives CASSQDGSYSGNTIYF.

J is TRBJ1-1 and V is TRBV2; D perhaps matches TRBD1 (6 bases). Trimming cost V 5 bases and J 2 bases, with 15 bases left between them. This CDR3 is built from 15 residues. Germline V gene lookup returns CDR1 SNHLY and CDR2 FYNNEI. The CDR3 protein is CASSLARTENTEAFF. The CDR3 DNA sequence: TGTGCCAGCAGTCTGGCCCGGACAGAAAACACTGAAGCTTTCTTT. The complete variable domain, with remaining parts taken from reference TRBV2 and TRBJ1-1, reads EPEVTQTPSHQVTQMGQEVILRCVPISNHLYFYWYRQILGQKVEFLVSFYNNEISEKSEIFDDQFSVERPDGSNFTLKIRSTKLEDSAMYFCASSLARTENTEAFFGQGTRLTVV.

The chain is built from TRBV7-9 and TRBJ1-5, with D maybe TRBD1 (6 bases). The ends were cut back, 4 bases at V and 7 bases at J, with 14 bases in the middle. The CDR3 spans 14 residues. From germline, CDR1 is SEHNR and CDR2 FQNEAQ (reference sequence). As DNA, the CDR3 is TGTGCCAGCAGCTCAATTACAGGGAACCAGCCCCAGCATTTT. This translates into CASSSITGNQPQHF. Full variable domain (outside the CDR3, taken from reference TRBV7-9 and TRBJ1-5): DTGVSQNPRHKITKRGQNVTFRCDPISEHNRLYWYRQTLGQGPEFLTYFQNEAQLEKSRLLSDRFSAERPKGSFSTLEIQRTEQGDSAMYLCASSSITGNQPQHFGDGTRLSIL.

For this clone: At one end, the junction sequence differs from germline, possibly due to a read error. Here the CDR3 DNA reads TGCGCCAGCAGCTCGAACAGAGCTTTCTTT. It translates to CASSSNRAFF. V is TRBV9 and J is TRBJ1-1; D is unclear. The CDR3 is 10 amino acids. Germline CDR1 and CDR2: SGDLS and YYNGEE.

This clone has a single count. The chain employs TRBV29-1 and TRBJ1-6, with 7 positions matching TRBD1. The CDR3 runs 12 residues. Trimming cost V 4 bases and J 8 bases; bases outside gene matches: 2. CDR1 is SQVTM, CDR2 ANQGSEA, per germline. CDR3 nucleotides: TGCAGCGTTGGACAGGGAGATTCACCCCTCCACTTT. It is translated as CSVGQGDSPLHF.

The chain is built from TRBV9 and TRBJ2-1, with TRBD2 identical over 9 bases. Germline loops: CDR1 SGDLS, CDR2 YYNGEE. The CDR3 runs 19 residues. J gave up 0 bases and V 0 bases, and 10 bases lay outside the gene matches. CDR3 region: CASSVEEAGGSDSYNEQFF. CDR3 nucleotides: TGTGCCAGCAGCGTAGAGGAAGCGGGGGGTTCGGACTCCTACAATGAGCAGTTCTTC.

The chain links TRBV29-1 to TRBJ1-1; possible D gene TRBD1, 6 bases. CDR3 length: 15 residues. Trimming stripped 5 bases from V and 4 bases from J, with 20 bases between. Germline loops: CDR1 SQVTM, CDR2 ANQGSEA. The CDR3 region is CSVLGIDRLTTEAFF. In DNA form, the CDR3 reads TGCAGCGTTCTCGGGATAGACAGGCTCACCACTGAAGCTTTCTTT.

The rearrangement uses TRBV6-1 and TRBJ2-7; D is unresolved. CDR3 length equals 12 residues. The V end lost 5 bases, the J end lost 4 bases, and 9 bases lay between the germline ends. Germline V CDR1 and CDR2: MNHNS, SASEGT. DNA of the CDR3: TGTGCCAGCAGTTCGTATTATTACGAGCAGTACTTC. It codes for CASSSYYYEQYF.

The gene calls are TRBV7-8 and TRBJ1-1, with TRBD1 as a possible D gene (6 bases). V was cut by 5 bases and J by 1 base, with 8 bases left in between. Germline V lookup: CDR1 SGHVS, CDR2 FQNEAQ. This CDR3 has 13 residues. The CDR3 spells CASSQTGNTEAFF. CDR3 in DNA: TGTGCCAGCAGCCAGACAGGGAACACTGAAGCTTTCTTT.

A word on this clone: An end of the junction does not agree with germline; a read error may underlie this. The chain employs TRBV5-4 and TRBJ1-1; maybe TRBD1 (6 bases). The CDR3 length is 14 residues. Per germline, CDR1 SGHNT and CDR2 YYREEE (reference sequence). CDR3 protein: CASSSQGMKTEAFF. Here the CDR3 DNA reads TGTGCCAGCAGCTCGCAGGGGATGAAAACTGAAGCTTTCTTT.

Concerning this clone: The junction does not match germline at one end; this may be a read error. This chain's CDR3 is CASRSAENNRDRADF. The CDR3 DNA reads as TGTGCCAGCCGCTCCGCCGAGAACAACCGGGACAGGGCTGATTTC. The J gene is TRBJ2-7, the V gene TRBV6-6, with 9 bases identical to TRBD1. The CDR3 is made up of 15 amino acids. In germline, CDR1 is MNHNY, CDR2 SVGAGI (reference sequence).

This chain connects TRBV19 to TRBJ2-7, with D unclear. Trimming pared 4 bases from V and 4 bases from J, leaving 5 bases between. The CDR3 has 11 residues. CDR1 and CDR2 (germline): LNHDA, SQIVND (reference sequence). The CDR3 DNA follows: TGTGCCAGTAGTAACCTATACGAGCAGTACTTC. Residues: CASSNLYEQYF.

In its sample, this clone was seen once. The DNA for the CDR3 is TGTGCCAGCAGCCCAGGACAGGGGAGCAATCAGCCCCAGCATTTT. This gives the protein CASSPGQGSNQPQHF. The rearrangement uses TRBV11-2 and TRBJ1-5, with 9 nucleotides matching TRBD1. The V gene's germline CDR1 is SGHAT and CDR2 FQNNGV. The CDR3 is 15 residues long. With V trimmed by 5 bases and J by 1 base, 3 bases remained unmatched.

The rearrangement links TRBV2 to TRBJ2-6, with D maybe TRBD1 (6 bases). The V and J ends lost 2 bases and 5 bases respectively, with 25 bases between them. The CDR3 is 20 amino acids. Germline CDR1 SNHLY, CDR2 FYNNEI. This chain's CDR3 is CASSEYGAGATSLRANVLTF. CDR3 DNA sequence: TGTGCCAGCAGTGAATACGGGGCAGGGGCCACGTCTTTGAGGGCCAACGTCCTGACTTTC.

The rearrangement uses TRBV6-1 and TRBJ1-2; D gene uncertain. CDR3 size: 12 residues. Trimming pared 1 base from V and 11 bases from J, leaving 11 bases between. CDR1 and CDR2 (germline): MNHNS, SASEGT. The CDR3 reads CASSEVWGGYTF. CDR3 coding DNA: TGTGCCAGCAGTGAAGTATGGGGAGGGTACACCTTC.

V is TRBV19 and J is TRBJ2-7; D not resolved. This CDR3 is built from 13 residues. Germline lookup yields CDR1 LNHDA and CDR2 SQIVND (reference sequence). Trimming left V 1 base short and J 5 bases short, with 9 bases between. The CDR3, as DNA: TGTGCCAGTAGTATAGCTCGAGCTGACGAGCAGTACTTC. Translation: CASSIARADEQYF.